This T cell receptor beta chain was captured in a study of spatial heterogeneity in lung cancer. The wider study: Sequence detection consistently recorded a greater number of beta-chain than alpha-chain sequences.

Germline CDR1 SGDLS, CDR2 YYNGEE. The CDR3 sequence is 15 residues long. The ends lost 4 bases at V and 0 bases at J; junction bases unmatched: 5. Time point reported: sample taken at primary tumor resection. In each case, whole RNA from tumor, nontumor lung or frozen PBMC was sequenced unsorted. The donors comprised some 78 untreated early-stage non-small cell lung cancer patients. The study's findings and limits: Ubiquitous, expanded tumor-derived TCRs were more frequently observed in blood at resection than at follow-up.

This clonotype has only a few counts. What it binds is not known. Single TCR cDNA molecules each had their own unique molecular identifier. TCRdb passed the 5' RACE reads through MiXCR, listing each CDR3 protein once. Among some 37,000 distinct CDR3 sequences, 6.5% to 8.5% were seen once, and the ten largest hold over 25%. The chain has TRBV9 and TRBJ2-7; 9 bases align to TRBD1. This receptor was taken from a male donor with early-stage non-small cell lung cancer. Source: PBMCs, taken at surgery. CDR3 protein: CASSPGQGSSYEQYV. The CDR3 DNA follows: TGTGCCAGCAGCCCGGGACAGGGTAGCTCCTACGAGCAGTACGTC.